Listed here is a single T cell receptor (beta chain). Its antigen is not known. The PCR ran on 60 Vbeta and 13 Jbeta primers. The repertoire was sequenced with immunoSEQ multiplex PCR; TCRdb's copy has only in-frame clones and lacks some. The repertoire table contains 150,000 to 200,000 clones. The sample is drawn from a study of cytomegalovirus exposure and HLA in healthy donors. The CDR3 extends over 13 amino acids. Germline CDR1 LNHDA, CDR2 SQIVND (reference sequence). Unmatched junction bases numbered 4, after V lost 6 bases and J lost 4 bases. Study conclusions and caveats: Several of the most significant clusters appeared linked to common viral pathogens, based on a later analysis. With high specificity and sensitivity, the classifier reportedly diagnosed cytomegalovirus status.

The clonotype comes from a man aged 25-40 years in good health and CMV-seronegative. Sequencing was done on a sample of PBMCs. V is TRBV19 and J is TRBJ2-5; 8 bases are shared with TRBD1. CDR3 amino acids: CASRQGARETQYF. DNA for the CDR3: TGTGCCAGTAGGCAGGGGGCGCGAGAGACCCAGTACTTC.